The rows below give T cell receptor beta chains drawn from one sample of a study of identical twins. TCRdb called the 5' RACE reads again in MiXCR, with one record for every CDR3 protein. Among hundreds of thousands of distinct CDR3 sequences listed, roughly 8% were seen once. The same specimen was also included in a second study, on yellow fever vaccine responses in identical twins.

The sample consisted of PBMCs. The receptor set was obtained from a woman younger than 30 in good health. Each CDR3 is given with its conserved first and last residue. Fields, in order: D gene, V gene, clone size, J gene, CDR3 protein, CDR3 DNA. The D gene is left open where the match is weak. Rows give clone size only sometimes, using once, few, many, or a class for an expanded clone.

>.|TRBV10-1|few|TRBJ2-1
CASSVGYSYNEQFF
TGCGCCAGCAGTGTGGGCTACTCCTACAATGAGCAGTTCTTC
>.|TRBV4-3|few|TRBJ2-1
CASSQRRVGGEQFF
TGCGCCAGCAGCCAACGGCGGGTAGGAGGTGAGCAGTTCTTC
>TRBD1|TRBV28|.|TRBJ2-4
CASSLRTGRTKNIQYF
TGTGCCAGCAGTCTCAGGACAGGGCGAACCAAAAACATTCAGTACTTC
>.|TRBV20-1|many|TRBJ2-5
CSARDVETQYF
TGCAGTGCTAGAGATGTGGAGACCCAGTACTTC
>.|TRBV20-1|many|TRBJ1-1
CSIHRGLNTEAFF
TGCAGTATTCATAGGGGGTTGAACACTGAAGCTTTCTTT
>.|TRBV7-2|many|TRBJ1-2
CASSLNQGANYGYTF
TGTGCCAGCAGCTTAAATCAGGGAGCTAACTATGGCTACACCTTC
>TRBD2|TRBV27|few|TRBJ2-7
CASSPSGPSYEQYF
TGTGCCAGCAGCCCTAGCGGGCCCTCCTACGAGCAGTACTTC
>TRBD2|TRBV30|.|TRBJ2-5
CAWSVLAGEETQYF
TGTGCCTGGAGTGTACTAGCGGGAGAAGAGACCCAGTACTTC
>TRBD1|TRBV3-1|.|TRBJ1-6
CASSLWTGGESSPLHF
TGTGCCAGCAGCCTATGGACAGGGGGCGAGAGTTCACCCCTCCACTTT
>.|TRBV24-1|few|TRBJ2-7
CATSDGKSYEQYF
TGTGCCACCAGTGATGGGAAGTCCTACGAGCAGTACTTC
>.|TRBV2|.|TRBJ2-6
CAILARYSGANVLTF
TGTGCCATCCTGGCCAGGTACTCTGGGGCCAACGTCCTGACTTTC
>.|TRBV7-9|many|TRBJ2-1
CASSLGGQGASNEQFF
TGTGCCAGCAGCTTAGGGGGGCAGGGCGCTTCCAATGAGCAGTTCTTC
>.|TRBV15|many|TRBJ2-7
CATSRAQNYEQYF
TGTGCCACCAGCAGAGCACAAAACTACGAGCAGTACTTC
>TRBD1|TRBV7-2|.|TRBJ2-4
CASSADREDIQYF
TGTGCCAGCAGCGCGGACAGGGAGGACATTCAGTACTTC
>.|TRBV9|.|TRBJ2-1
CASSVAPDSYNEQFF
TGTGCCAGCAGCGTAGCTCCAGACTCCTACAATGAGCAGTTCTTC
>.|TRBV27|many|TRBJ2-1
CASSGAGNEQFF
TGTGCCAGCAGTGGCGCGGGCAATGAGCAGTTCTTC
>TRBD1|TRBV6-5|few|TRBJ1-6
CASSYSGTAGNSPLHF
TGTGCCAGCAGTTACTCGGGGACAGCCGGTAATTCACCCCTCCACTTT
>.|TRBV20-1|many|TRBJ2-1
CSAEGHSVSNEQFF
TGCAGCGCCGAGGGACATTCGGTCTCCAATGAGCAGTTCTTC
>TRBD1|TRBV7-2|few|TRBJ2-5
CASSVGQGRTETQYF
TGTGCCAGCAGCGTCGGACAGGGGCGGACGGAGACCCAGTACTTC
>TRBD1|TRBV3-1|.|TRBJ2-7
CASSPRFSGQGTYEQYF
TGTGCCAGCAGTCCTCGATTTTCGGGACAGGGGACCTACGAGCAGTACTTC
>TRBD1|TRBV12-3/TRBV12-4|many|TRBJ1-3
CASSSRGAGNTIYF
TGTGCCAGCAGTTCCAGGGGGGCTGGAAACACCATATATTTT
>.|TRBV7-9|.|TRBJ2-2
CASSRERGITGELFF
TGTGCCAGCAGTCGAGAACGGGGGATCACCGGGGAGCTGTTTTTT
>.|TRBV7-2|many|TRBJ1-2
CASSGRQMAGVGYTF
TGTGCCAGCAGCGGACGACAGATGGCGGGCGTTGGCTACACCTTC
>.|TRBV11-2|.|TRBJ2-7
CASSLAEQGHEQYF
TGTGCCAGCAGCTTGGCCGAACAGGGCCACGAGCAGTACTTC
>.|TRBV11-2|few|TRBJ2-3
CASSRGVPPDTQYF
TGTGCCAGCAGTCGAGGGGTCCCCCCGGATACGCAGTATTTT
>.|TRBV3-1|many|TRBJ2-6
CASSHPDRPLSGANVLTF
TGTGCCAGCAGCCATCCTGACAGGCCCCTTTCTGGGGCCAACGTCCTGACTTTC
>TRBD2|TRBV20-1|many|TRBJ2-2
CSAREISGAGTGELFF
TGCAGTGCTAGGGAAATTAGCGGGGCGGGAACCGGGGAGCTGTTTTTT